These T cell receptor beta chains were read from a single sample in a study of CD8 T cells in ankylosing spondylitis. TCRdb reanalysed the 5' RACE reads using MiXCR and keeps one entry per CDR3 protein. This table has approximately 350,000 distinct CDR3 sequences, 20% to 25% appearing once. The specimen was blood, either unsorted or a sorted T cell fraction (not recorded which). Receptor source: a male donor with ankylosing spondylitis or in good health (not recorded which). CDR3s include the opening cysteine and the closing phenylalanine or tryptophan. Each record gives: CDR3 protein, V gene.

CASSPDGKYQETQYF	TRBV6-1
CASSVGLAGAETQYF	TRBV5-1
CSAGDRYNEQFF	TRBV20-1
CASSLLGGGLTDTQYF	TRBV5-1
CSVGIRGRGNEQFF	TRBV29-1
CASSQSPGELDTQYF	TRBV4-1
CASSDGTGEAFF	TRBV10-1
CSVVGEGGLEDGYTF	TRBV29-1
CASSLDRTSGGLNQETQYF	TRBV11-2
CASSLEGAVADTQYF	TRBV11-2
CASSFSSGGSLREQFF	TRBV28
CASSDSGRGSYEQYF	TRBV2
CASSLTRAVQETQYF	TRBV28
CASSFVGGAADTQYF	TRBV12-3/TRBV12-4
CATSGGARTDTQYF	TRBV24-1
CRPPLLVGEYQETQYF	TRBV20-1
CASSSGTGGVHAKNIQYF	TRBV28
CSVQGHAGNEQFF	TRBV29-1
CASSFEGFGSSYNEQFF	TRBV5-5
CASSLGLGLATQYF	TRBV7-2
CATLGDSYEQYF	TRBV10-3
CASSSQGRETQYF	TRBV12-3/TRBV12-4
CASSSPGNEQFF	TRBV9
CASSLARNTGELFF	TRBV12-3/TRBV12-4
CASSYTGGPGGYTF	TRBV7-8
CASSTHRGMETQYF	TRBV14
CSARDLGGGNPQETQYF	TRBV20-1
CASSVAGTDNSPLHF	TRBV9
CASSNETGRTGYF	TRBV27
CSARDAPKIAKNIQYF	TRBV20-1
CSVAPRGARYNEQFF	TRBV29-1
CAWSEASLNTGELFF	TRBV30
CASSELRGFGSDTQYF	TRBV27
CASSLLAEETQYF	TRBV12-3/TRBV12-4
CSVRTGVGYEQYF	TRBV29-1
CASSLTSGQETQYF	TRBV12-3/TRBV12-4
CASRVNYGYTF	TRBV28
CSAIRRTGELFF	TRBV20-1
CASSLYGDIAEFYNEQFF	TRBV5-1
CATFSTDTQYF	TRBV6-5
CAIRFPGQGANEQYF	TRBV10-3
CASAGILKYNEQFF	TRBV7-9
CSARGQGPGGYTF	TRBV29-1
CASSQDLAAGGLVGANVLTF	TRBV3-1